What follows are 7 T cell receptor beta chains derived from one specimen sequenced in a study of T cell clonality in common variable immunodeficiency. Assay used: immunoSEQ multiplex PCR; TCRdb lists only in-frame clones, some missing. The sample includes fewer than 40,000 clones, none of them occurring once. The specimen was peripheral blood mononuclear cells. Receptors were obtained from a person between 18 and 69 years old in good health.

This clone was observed at least ten times. Sequencing ends 3 residues short of the CDR3 end; the germline J gene provides the rest. V and J are TRBV6-2 or TRBV6-3 and TRBJ2-6, with TRBD2 matching 7 bases. The CDR3 is made up of 13 amino acids. Trimming at V came to 8 bases and at J to 3 bases, leaving 1 base not matched to a gene. CDR1 is MNHEY, CDR2 SVGEGT, per germline. CDR3 region: CASGGDGANVLTF. The part of the CDR3 DNA that was read is TGTGCCAGCGGGGGGGATGGGGCCAACGTC.

This clone was recorded many times. At one of its ends the junction is not consistent with the germline gene, which may arise from a read error. The sequence runs out 3 residues before the end of the CDR3; the remainder is reconstructed from the germline J gene. This chain uses TRBV4-2 with TRBJ1-2; D is unclear. This CDR3 has 15 residues. CDR1 LGHNA and CDR2 YNFKEQ come from the germline V gene. Incomplete CDR3 DNA: TGCGCCAGCAGCCCCGATGGAGGGTTTGGGTATGGC. Translated: CASSPDGGFGYG. The whole CDR3 sequence is CASSPDGGFGYGYTF.

This clone was recorded at least ten times. The missing CDR3 end, 3 residues past where the read stops, is filled in from the germline J gene. This chain joins TRBV20-1 and TRBJ2-3; D not certain. The V gene's germline CDR1 is DFQATT and CDR2 SNEGSKA (reference sequence). The CDR3 sequence is 13 residues long. The CDR3 loop is CSAMGDSNQPQYF. The covered CDR3 bases are TGCAGTGCTATGGGTGATAGCAATCAGCCG.

At least ten counts were recorded for this clone. The read halts 3 residues ahead of the CDR3 end, with the missing end drawn from the germline J gene. The V gene is TRBV12-3 or TRBV12-4, the J gene TRBJ1-5, with D perhaps TRBD1 (6 bases). V lost 6 bases, J lost 5 bases, and 11 bases lay in between. The CDR3 loop spans 13 amino acids. The covered CDR3 bases are TGTGCCAGCAGGGAACAGGGCCATCAGCCC. It yields the protein CASREQGHQP. The whole CDR3 protein is CASREQGHQPQHF.

This clone was seen ten or more times. The CDR3 end is not reached by the read, which stops 3 residues before it; the germline J gene fills it in. The rearrangement uses TRBV30 and TRBJ1-6; D is possibly TRBD1 (6 bases). The germline V gene encodes CDR1 GTSNPN and CDR2 SVGIG (reference sequence). Between the trimmed V and J ends, which lost 3 bases and 6 bases, there was a span of 12 bases. The CDR3 is 14 amino acids. The part of the CDR3 DNA that was read is TGTGCCTGGAGCCGCGGACAGACTAATTCACCC. Its translation: CAWSRGQTNSP. The entire CDR3 reads CAWSRGQTNSPLHF.

This clone was detected many times. The junction departs from the called germline gene at one end, perhaps through a read error. The sequenced fragment ends 3 residues before the CDR3 boundary, so the rest is inferred from the germline J gene. J is TRBJ2-5 and V is TRBV4-2; possible D gene TRBD2, 6 bases. The CDR3 loop spans 14 amino acids. Germline V gene lookup returns CDR1 LGHNA and CDR2 YNFKEQ. CDR3 bases read: TGCGCCAGCAGCCAAGGACAAGGAGGGGAGACC. This encodes CASSQGQGGET. The CDR3, in full, reads CASSQGQGGETQYF.

This clone was observed at least ten times. The read falls 3 residues short of the CDR3 end, and the missing part is taken from the germline J gene. The J gene is TRBJ2-7, the V gene TRBV7-2; D gene ambiguous. Germline V gene sequence: CDR1 SGHTA, CDR2 FQGNSA. The CDR3 is 15 residues long. Trimming left V 5 bases short and J 0 bases short, with 14 bases between. Partial CDR3 DNA: TGTGCCAGCAGCCCCTCTAGTGCCCGCTCCTACGAG. Its translation is CASSPSSARSYE. The full-length CDR3 reads as CASSPSSARSYEQYF. The entire variable domain, with the rest obtained from reference TRBV7-2 and TRBJ2-7, is as follows: GAGVSQSPSNKVTEKGKDVELRCDPISGHTALYWYRQSLGQGLEFLIYFQGNSAPDKSGLPSDRFSAERTGGSVSTLTIQRTQQEDSAVYLCASSPSSARSYEQYFGPGTRLTVT.